These 20 T cell receptor beta chains share one sample of origin, sequenced in a study of T cells in Graves' hyperthyroidism and ophthalmopathy. TCR beta CDR3 region amplification was performed from RNA transcripts. HTBI primers were the set used in a first-round RT-PCR of the TCR CDR3. TCRdb called the multiplex PCR reads again in MiXCR, with one record for every CDR3 protein. The profile shows around 600,000 distinct CDR3 sequences, 15% to 19% of them singletons. The sample taken for sequencing was blood. All receptors come from a woman under 40 with Graves' hyperthyroidism.

This clonotype showed up just a few times. The chain joins TRBV6-5 to TRBJ1-1; D perhaps matches TRBD1 (5 bases). Germline V gene sequence: CDR1 MNHEY, CDR2 SVGAGI. Trimming cost V 0 bases and J 6 bases, with 20 bases left between them. The CDR3 extends over 17 amino acids. For the CDR3, the DNA is TGTGCCAGCAGTTACTCCTTGTGGGGCAACGAACCTCCTGAAGCTTTCTTT. Translation gives CASSYSLWGNEPPEAFF.

About this clonotype itself: A single base separates this from a much larger clone, so it may be a read error. In DNA, the CDR3 is TGTGCCAGCAGCTTCGGGGGAAGCGGGAGGTTTAATGAGCAGTACTTC. Its translation: CASSFGGSGRFNEQYF. The chain links TRBV7-3 to TRBJ2-1, with TRBD2 matching over 9 bases. The J call may be mistaken, given a closer DNA end match to TRBJ2-7. Germline V gene data show CDR1 as SGHTA and CDR2 as FQGTGA. The CDR3 spans 16 residues.

This clonotype was seen repeatedly, ten times or more. This sequence joins TRBV6-1 and TRBJ2-7; 10 nucleotides align to TRBD2. V was clipped by 5 bases and J by 3 bases; unmatched bases: 10. The germline CDR1 and CDR2 sequences are MNHNS and SASEGT. This CDR3 contains 16 residues. CDR3 in DNA: TGTGCCAGCAGTTACGCGGCTAGCGGGAGTAACTACGAGCAGTACTTC. Its protein is CASSYAASGSNYEQYF.

The rearrangement joins TRBV5-1 to TRBJ2-3; possibly TRBD1 or TRBD2 for D (5 bases each). Germline loops: CDR1 SGHRS, CDR2 YFSETQ. The CDR3 sequence is 16 residues long. V gave up 3 bases and J gave up 5 bases, with 19 bases separating them. CDR3: CASSSRMGTGVDTQYF. Written as DNA, the CDR3 is TGCGCCAGCAGCTCGAGAATGGGGACCGGCGTAGATACGCAGTATTTT.

A note on this clonotype: A much bigger clone sits one base away, suggesting this may be a read error. The genes are TRBV7-3 and TRBJ2-3; TRBD2 matches at 12 bases. CDR3 length: 16 residues. Unmatched junction bases numbered 5, after V lost 5 bases and J lost 2 bases. The germline gives CDR1 SGHTA, CDR2 FQGTGA. The CDR3 loop reads CASSPGTSGHTDTQYF. The CDR3 nucleotides read TGTGCCAGCAGCCCAGGGACTAGCGGGCACACAGATACGCAGTATTTT.

This clonotype was counted at least ten times. The rearrangement links TRBV7-9 to TRBJ2-7; tentatively, D is TRBD1 (6 bases). This CDR3 is built from 15 residues. Per germline, CDR1 SEHNR and CDR2 FQNEAQ (reference sequence). V was shortened by 1 base and J by 3 bases, with 13 bases between the two germline ends. CDR3 sequence reads: CASSLVQGPVYEQYF. The CDR3 nucleotides read TGTGCCAGCAGCTTAGTCCAGGGGCCTGTCTACGAGCAGTACTTC.

This chain joins TRBV28 and TRBJ1-2, with 10 bases aligning to TRBD1. V lost 1 base, J lost 4 bases, and 3 bases stayed unmatched. CDR1 and CDR2 from the germline V gene are MDHEN and SYDVKM. CDR3 length equals 15 residues. In DNA, the CDR3 is TGTGCCAGCAGTTTATTGGGACAGGGGTCCTATGGCTACACCTTC. Amino acid sequence: CASSLLGQGSYGYTF.

This clonotype was detected ten times or more. The chain couples TRBV27 to TRBJ1-2; D is undetermined. The V and J ends lost 3 bases and 9 bases respectively, with 14 bases between them. CDR3 length: 13 residues. The V gene's germline CDR1 is MNHEY and CDR2 SMNVEV (reference sequence). The CDR3 loop is CASSFDLASSYTF. As DNA, the CDR3 is TGTGCCAGCAGTTTTGACCTTGCGTCCAGCTACACCTTC.

This rearrangement joins TRBV18 to TRBJ2-2; 9 bases match TRBD2. Looked up from germline, CDR1 is KGHSH and CDR2 is LQKENI. The V and J ends lost 3 bases and 7 bases, in that order; junction bases with no gene match: 6. The CDR3 spans 15 residues. The CDR3 region has the DNA TGTGCCAGCTCACCGGGACTAGCATTTTTCGGGGAGCTGTTTTTT. It yields the protein CASSPGLAFFGELFF.

In its sample, this clonotype was seen many times. The chain employs TRBV7-9 and TRBJ2-1; 8 bases line up with TRBD2. The germline gives CDR1 SEHNR, CDR2 FQNEAQ (reference sequence). This CDR3 has 15 residues. Losses at the gene ends were 5 bases for V and 4 bases for J; bases not matched to a gene: 7. CDR3 bases: TGTGCCAGCAGCGTCAGCGGGAGTCCATACAATGAGCAGTTCTTC. It translates to CASSVSGSPYNEQFF.

This clonotype has just a few counts. This chain connects TRBV5-6 to TRBJ1-3; TRBD1 matches 8 bases. V gave up 3 bases and J gave up 2 bases; unmatched junction bases: 7. The CDR3 is 16 amino acids. Germline CDR1 is SGHDT and CDR2 is YYEEEE. The CDR3 sequence: CASSSTATGAGNTIYF. In DNA form, the CDR3 reads TGTGCCAGCAGCTCGACCGCGACAGGGGCTGGAAACACCATATATTTT.

The chain joins TRBV3-1 to TRBJ2-7; 8 nucleotides line up with TRBD2. CDR1 is LGHDT and CDR2 is YNNKEL in the germline V gene (reference sequence). This CDR3 has 15 amino acids. The J segment lost 2 bases and the V segment lost 2 bases, leaving 5 bases of the junction unmatched. The CDR3 loop reads CASSQTLAETYEQYF. The CDR3, as DNA: TGTGCCAGCAGCCAAACACTAGCGGAGACCTACGAGCAGTACTTC.

This chain joins TRBV12-3 or TRBV12-4 and TRBJ1-6; D unresolved. V lost 7 bases to trimming and J lost 3 bases, with 10 bases between them. CDR3 length equals 14 residues. CDR3: CASTLDIYNSPLHF. The CDR3 region has the DNA TGTGCCAGCACCCTGGATATCTATAATTCACCCCTCCACTTT.

This clonotype was seen a handful of times. The J gene is TRBJ2-5, the V gene TRBV5-1; possible D gene TRBD2, 5 bases. Germline CDR1 reads SGHRS; CDR2 reads YFSETQ. Trimming took off 6 bases at V and 4 bases at J, with 10 bases between the two ends. The CDR3 loop spans 12 amino acids. For the CDR3, the DNA is TGCGCCAGCAACCTAGAGGGAGAGACCCAGTACTTC. Translating it yields CASNLEGETQYF.

This clonotype has ten or more counts. The chain is built from TRBV12-3 or TRBV12-4 and TRBJ2-7; TRBD2 is a possible D gene (6 bases). Trimming stripped 1 base from V and 3 bases from J, with 16 bases between. The length of the CDR3 is 16 residues. The CDR3 DNA reads TGTGCCAGCAGTTTAGATTATAGCGGTCTACGCTACGAGCAGTACTTC. This translates into CASSLDYSGLRYEQYF.

This clonotype was detected ten times or more. CDR3 protein: CASSLVGSRTYEQYF. The CDR3 DNA reads as TGTGCCAGCAGCTTAGTCGGCAGTAGGACCTACGAGCAGTACTTC. The chain recombines TRBV7-2 with TRBJ2-7; the D is unclear. Trimming removed 1 base at V and 2 bases at J, with 12 bases between. CDR3 length: 15 amino acids. CDR1 and CDR2 (germline): SGHTA, FQGNSA.

This clonotype was seen many times. The chain employs TRBV2 and TRBJ2-3, with no clear D. There are 11 residues in the CDR3. Germline-derived CDR1 and CDR2 are SNHLY and FYNNEI. Trimming took off 6 bases at V and 5 bases at J, with 6 bases between the two ends. CDR3 sequence: CASRGIDTQYF. The DNA of the CDR3 is TGTGCCAGCAGGGGAATAGATACGCAGTATTTT.

CDR3 in DNA: TGTGCCAGCAGATCCCATGCCCTCTACGAGCAGTACTTC. It translates to CASRSHALYEQYF. The rearrangement joins TRBV12-3 or TRBV12-4 to TRBJ2-7; D not resolved. V gave up 6 bases and J gave up 3 bases, with 12 bases separating them. The CDR3 has 13 residues.

Notes on this clonotype: Since a much larger clone is just one base distant, this may be a read error. Because it lacks the conserved phenylalanine or tryptophan at the end, this CDR3 is likely a read error. The chain recombines TRBV27 with TRBJ1-5; D uncertain. V gave up 6 bases and J gave up 9 bases, with 15 bases separating them. Per the germline V gene, CDR1 is MNHEY and CDR2 is SMNVEV (reference sequence). The CDR3 contains 13 residues. The CDR3 DNA follows: TGTGCCAGCAGGGTTAGCCTTACCCGGCCCCAGCATTCT. Its translation: CASRVSLTRPQHS.

In this sample, this clonotype turned up many times. The chain is built from TRBV7-9 and TRBJ1-1; 10 bases align to TRBD1. V was clipped by 4 bases and J by 11 bases; unmatched bases: 13. The CDR3 consists of 15 residues. Germline CDR1 is SEHNR and CDR2 is FQNEAQ (reference sequence). The CDR3 loop is CASSWETGGASMAFF. For the CDR3, the DNA is TGTGCCAGCAGCTGGGAGACAGGGGGCGCGAGTATGGCTTTCTTT.